The 5 T cell receptor beta chains below all came from one sample that was sequenced in a study of OX40 agonist ivuxolimab in advanced cancers. The method was immunoSEQ multiplex PCR; TCRdb's version includes in-frame clones alone and lacks a portion of them. The table has about 49,000 clones, less than 85% seen once. The sample was CD4+ or CD8+ T cells sorted from blood, taken in a trial of the OX40 agonist ivuxolimab. The receptor source for this set is an adult with an advanced solid tumor such as melanoma, head and neck, liver or kidney cancer.

The genes are TRBV6-5 and TRBJ1-2; D uncertain. Germline V gene lookup returns CDR1 MNHEY and CDR2 SVGAGI. Trimming took 2 bases from V and 4 from J, leaving 11 bases between them. This CDR3 is built from 14 residues. The CDR3 is CASSYESSSYGYTF. As DNA, the CDR3 is TGTGCCAGCAGTTACGAATCCTCGTCCTATGGCTACACCTTC.

CDR3 DNA sequence: TGTGCCAGCAGCTTAGGGAGCACCCCGACTCCTCAAGAGACCCAGTACTTC. This translates into CASSLGSTPTPQETQYF. The rearrangement links TRBV7-9 to TRBJ2-5; unclear D gene. From germline, CDR1 is SEHNR and CDR2 FQNEAQ (reference sequence). This CDR3 contains 17 residues. The V and J ends lost 1 base and 2 bases respectively, with 17 bases between them.

On this clone itself: It may be a read error: a sequence one base away is much more abundant. Other nucleotide sequences from this sample produce the same CDR3. The chain joins TRBV5-8 to TRBJ1-2; D unclear. CDR3 length equals 13 residues. CDR1 SGHTS and CDR2 YDEGEE come from the germline V gene. CDR3 loop: CASSLGQIYGYTF. The CDR3 region has the DNA TGTGCCAGCAGCTTGGGGCAGATCTATGGTTACACCTTC.

The chain employs TRBV6-6 and TRBJ1-1; the D gene is possibly TRBD1 (6 bases). The CDR3 loop spans 11 amino acids. Germline loops: CDR1 MNHNY, CDR2 SVGAGI (reference sequence). V gave up 8 bases and J gave up 7 bases, with 11 bases separating them. In DNA, the CDR3 is TGTGCCAGCTCCGAGGGGGGTGAAGCTTTCTTT. Amino acid sequence: CASSEGGEAFF.

The chain employs TRBV7-2 and TRBJ1-3; D not certain. From germline, CDR1 is SGHTA and CDR2 FQGNSA. The ends were cut back, 2 bases at V and 1 base at J, with 0 bases in the middle. The CDR3 covers 12 residues. As DNA, the CDR3 is TGTGCCAGCAGCTTATCTGGAAACACCATATATTTT. Translated: CASSLSGNTIYF.